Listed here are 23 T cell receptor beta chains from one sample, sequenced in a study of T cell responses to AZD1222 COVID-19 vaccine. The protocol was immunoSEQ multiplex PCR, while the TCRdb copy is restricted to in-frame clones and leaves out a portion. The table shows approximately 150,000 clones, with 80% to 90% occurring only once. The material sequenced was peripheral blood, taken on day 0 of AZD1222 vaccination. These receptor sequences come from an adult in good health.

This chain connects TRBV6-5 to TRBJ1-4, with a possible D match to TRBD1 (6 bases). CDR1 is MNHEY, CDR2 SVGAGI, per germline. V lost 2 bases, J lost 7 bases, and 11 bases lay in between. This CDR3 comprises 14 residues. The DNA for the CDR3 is TGTGCCAGCAGTTACGGGGGCGAGGCTGAAAAACTGTTTTTT. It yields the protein CASSYGGEAEKLFF.

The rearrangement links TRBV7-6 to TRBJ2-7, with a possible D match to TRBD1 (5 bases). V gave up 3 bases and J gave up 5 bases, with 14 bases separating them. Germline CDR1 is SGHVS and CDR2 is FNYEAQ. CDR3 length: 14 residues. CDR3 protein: CASSFQSGSHEQYF. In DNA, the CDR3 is TGTGCCAGCAGCTTCCAGTCAGGGTCCCACGAGCAGTACTTC.

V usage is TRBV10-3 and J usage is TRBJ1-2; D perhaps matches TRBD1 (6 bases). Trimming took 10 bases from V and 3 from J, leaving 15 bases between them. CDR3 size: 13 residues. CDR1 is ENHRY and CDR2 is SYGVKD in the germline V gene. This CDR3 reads CATHGQLHYGYTF. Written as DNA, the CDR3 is TGTGCCACCCATGGACAGCTACACTATGGCTACACCTTC.

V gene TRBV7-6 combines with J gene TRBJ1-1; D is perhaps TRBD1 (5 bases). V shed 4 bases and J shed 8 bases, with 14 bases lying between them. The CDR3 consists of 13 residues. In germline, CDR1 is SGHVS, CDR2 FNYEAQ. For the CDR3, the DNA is TGTGCCAGCAGCTCCAGGGCCGGGAGGGAAGCTTTCTTT. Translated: CASSSRAGREAFF.

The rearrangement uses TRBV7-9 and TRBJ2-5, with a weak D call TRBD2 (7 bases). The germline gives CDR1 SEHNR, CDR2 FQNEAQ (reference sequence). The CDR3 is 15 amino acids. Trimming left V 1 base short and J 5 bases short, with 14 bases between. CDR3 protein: CASSLGGGALETQYF. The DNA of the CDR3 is TGTGCCAGCAGCTTAGGTGGGGGGGCCTTGGAGACCCAGTACTTC.

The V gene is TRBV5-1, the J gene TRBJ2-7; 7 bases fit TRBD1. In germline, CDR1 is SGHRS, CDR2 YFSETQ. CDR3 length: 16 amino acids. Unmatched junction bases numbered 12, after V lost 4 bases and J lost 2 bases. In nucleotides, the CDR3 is TGCGCCAGCAGCGCACGGACAGGATCAAAAACCTACGAGCAGTACTTC. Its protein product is CASSARTGSKTYEQYF.

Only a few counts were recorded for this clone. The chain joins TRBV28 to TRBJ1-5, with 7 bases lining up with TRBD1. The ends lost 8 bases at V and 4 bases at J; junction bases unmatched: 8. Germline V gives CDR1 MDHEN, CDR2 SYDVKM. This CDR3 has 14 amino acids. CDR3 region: CASLRGTVNQPQHF. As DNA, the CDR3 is TGTGCCAGCCTACGAGGGACAGTGAATCAGCCCCAGCATTTT.

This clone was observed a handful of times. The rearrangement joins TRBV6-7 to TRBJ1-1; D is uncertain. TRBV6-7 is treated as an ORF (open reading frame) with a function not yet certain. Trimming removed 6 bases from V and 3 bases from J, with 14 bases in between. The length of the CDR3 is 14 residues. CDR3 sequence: CASSSNTQDTEAFF. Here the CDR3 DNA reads TGTGCCAGCAGCTCCAATACGCAGGACACTGAAGCTTTCTTT.

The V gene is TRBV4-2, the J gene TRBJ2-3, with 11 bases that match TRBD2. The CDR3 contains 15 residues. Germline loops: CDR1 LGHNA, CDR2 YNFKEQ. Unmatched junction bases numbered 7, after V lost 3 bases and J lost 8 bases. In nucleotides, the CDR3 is TGTGCCAGCAGCCACCCCACTAGCGGGGGTTCTACGCAGTATTTT. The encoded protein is CASSHPTSGGSTQYF.

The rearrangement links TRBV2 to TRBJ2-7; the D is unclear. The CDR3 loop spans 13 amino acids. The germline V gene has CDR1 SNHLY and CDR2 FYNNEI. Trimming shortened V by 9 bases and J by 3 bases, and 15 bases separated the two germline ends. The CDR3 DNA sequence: TGTGCCAGGACCTTCCCCGAGAGCTACGAGCAGTACTTC. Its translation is CARTFPESYEQYF. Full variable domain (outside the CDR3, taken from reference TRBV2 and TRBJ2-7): EPEVTQTPSHQVTQMGQEVILRCVPISNHLYFYWYRQILGQKVEFLVSFYNNEISEKSEIFDDQFSVERPDGSNFTLKIRSTKLEDSAMYFCARTFPESYEQYFGPGTRLTVT.

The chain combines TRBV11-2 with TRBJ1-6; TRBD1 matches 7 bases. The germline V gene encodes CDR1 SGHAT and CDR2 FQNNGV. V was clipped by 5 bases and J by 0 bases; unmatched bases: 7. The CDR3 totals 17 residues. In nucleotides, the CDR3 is TGTGCCAGCAGCACAAACAGGGGCAGCTCCTATAATTCACCCCTCCACTTT. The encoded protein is CASSTNRGSSYNSPLHF.

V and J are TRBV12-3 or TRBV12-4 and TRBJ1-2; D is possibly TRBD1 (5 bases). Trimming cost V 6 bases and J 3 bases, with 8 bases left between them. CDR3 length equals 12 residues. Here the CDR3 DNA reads TGTGCCAGCAGGTCAGGGTACTATGGCTACACCTTC. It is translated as CASRSGYYGYTF.

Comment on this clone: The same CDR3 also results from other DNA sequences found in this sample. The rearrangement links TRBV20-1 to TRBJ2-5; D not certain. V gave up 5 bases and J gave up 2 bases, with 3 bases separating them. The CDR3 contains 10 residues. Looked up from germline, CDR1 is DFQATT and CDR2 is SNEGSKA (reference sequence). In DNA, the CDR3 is TGCAGTGCTTCTCAAGAGACCCAGTACTTC. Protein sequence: CSASQETQYF.

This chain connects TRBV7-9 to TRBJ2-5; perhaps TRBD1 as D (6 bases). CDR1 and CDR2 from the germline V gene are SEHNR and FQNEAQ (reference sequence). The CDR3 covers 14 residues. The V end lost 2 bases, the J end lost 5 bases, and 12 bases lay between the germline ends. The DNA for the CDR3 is TGTGCCAGCAGCTTACCCCAGGGGTTGGAGACCCAGTACTTC. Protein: CASSLPQGLETQYF.

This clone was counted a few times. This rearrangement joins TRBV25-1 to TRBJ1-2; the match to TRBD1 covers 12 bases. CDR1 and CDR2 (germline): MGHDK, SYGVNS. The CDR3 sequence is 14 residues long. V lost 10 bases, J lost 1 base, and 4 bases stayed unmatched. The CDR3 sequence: CATGQGAGNYGYTF. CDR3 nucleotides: TGTGCCACGGGACAGGGGGCCGGTAACTATGGCTACACCTTC.

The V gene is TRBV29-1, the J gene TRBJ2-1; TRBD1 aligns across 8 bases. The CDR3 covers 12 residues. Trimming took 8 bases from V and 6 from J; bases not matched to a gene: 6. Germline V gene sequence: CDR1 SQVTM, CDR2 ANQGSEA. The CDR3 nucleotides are TGCAGCCTTCGACAGGGGTCCAATGAGCAGTTCTTC. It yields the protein CSLRQGSNEQFF.

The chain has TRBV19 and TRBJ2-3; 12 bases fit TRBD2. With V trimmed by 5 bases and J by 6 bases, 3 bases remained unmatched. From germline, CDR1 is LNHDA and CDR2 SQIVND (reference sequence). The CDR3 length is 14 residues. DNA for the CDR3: TGTGCCAGTAGTGCAGGACTAGCGGGGGATACGCAGTATTTT. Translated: CASSAGLAGDTQYF.

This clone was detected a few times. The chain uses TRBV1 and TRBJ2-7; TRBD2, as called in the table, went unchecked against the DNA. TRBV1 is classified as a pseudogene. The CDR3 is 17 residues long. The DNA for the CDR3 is TGCACCAGCAGCCAAGATCGTGGAGCGGGAGGGTGCTACGAGCAGTACTTC. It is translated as CTSSQDRGAGGCYEQYF.

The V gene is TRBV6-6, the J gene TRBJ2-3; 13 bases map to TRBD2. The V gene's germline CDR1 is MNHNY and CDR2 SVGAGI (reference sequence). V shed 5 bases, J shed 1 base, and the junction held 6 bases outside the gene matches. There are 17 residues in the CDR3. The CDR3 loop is CASSRLAGGYGTDTQYF. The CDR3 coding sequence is TGTGCCAGCAGTCGACTAGCGGGAGGATATGGCACAGATACGCAGTATTTT.

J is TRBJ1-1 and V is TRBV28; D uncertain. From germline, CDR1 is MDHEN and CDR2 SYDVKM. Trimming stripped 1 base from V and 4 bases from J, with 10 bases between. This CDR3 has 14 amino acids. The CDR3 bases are TGTGCCAGCAGTTTATTACCCGAGGCCACTGAAGCTTTCTTT. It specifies CASSLLPEATEAFF.

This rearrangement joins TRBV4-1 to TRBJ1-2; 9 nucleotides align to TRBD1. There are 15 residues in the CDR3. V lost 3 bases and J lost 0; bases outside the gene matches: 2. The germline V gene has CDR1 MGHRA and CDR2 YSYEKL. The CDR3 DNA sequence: TGCGCCAGCAGCCACGGGACAGGGACTAACTATGGCTACACCTTC. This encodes CASSHGTGTNYGYTF.

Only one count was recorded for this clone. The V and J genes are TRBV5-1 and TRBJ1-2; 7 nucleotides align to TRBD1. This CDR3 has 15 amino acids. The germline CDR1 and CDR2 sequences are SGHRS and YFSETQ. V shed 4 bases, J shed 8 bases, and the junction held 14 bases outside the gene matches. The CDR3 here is CASSQGGTERSGYTF. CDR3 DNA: TGCGCCAGCAGCCAGGGGGGGACAGAGCGTTCCGGCTACACCTTC.

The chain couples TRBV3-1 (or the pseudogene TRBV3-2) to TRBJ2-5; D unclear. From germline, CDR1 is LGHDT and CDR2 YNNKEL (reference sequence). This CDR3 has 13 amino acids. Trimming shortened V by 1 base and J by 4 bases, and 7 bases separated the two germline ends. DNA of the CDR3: TGTGCCAGCAGCCAAGGTTTCGGAGAGACCCAGTACTTC. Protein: CASSQGFGETQYF.